The 26 T cell receptor beta chains below were found in one sample sequenced in a study of blood T cell repertoires in COVID-19. Profiling relied on immunoSEQ multiplex PCR, and the TCRdb table lists in-frame clones only, not all of them. The sample yields some 150,000 clones, over 65% seen once. Input material: PBMCs or T cells enriched from blood (not recorded which). The origin of the receptors is a woman in her forties or fifties who had recovered from COVID-19.

This clone appeared a few times. This sequence joins TRBV19 and TRBJ2-2; D is unresolved. Germline V gene data show CDR1 as LNHDA and CDR2 as SQIVND (reference sequence). The ends were cut back, 4 bases at V and 0 bases at J, with 9 bases in the middle. This CDR3 has 15 amino acids. The DNA of the CDR3 is TGTGCCAGTAGTAATAGGCGGACGAACACCGGGGAGCTGTTTTTT. Amino acids: CASSNRRTNTGELFF.

V is TRBV6-1 and J is TRBJ1-5, with D uncertain. The V and J ends lost 2 bases and 0 bases respectively, with 5 bases between them. CDR3 length: 14 amino acids. Germline V gene sequence: CDR1 MNHNS, CDR2 SASEGT. The CDR3 DNA reads TGTGCCAGCAGTGAATGGAGTAGCAATCAGCCCCAGCATTTT. It is translated as CASSEWSSNQPQHF.

The chain recombines TRBV5-5 with TRBJ1-1; 9 nucleotides agree with TRBD1. V gave up 4 bases and J gave up 4 bases; unmatched junction bases: 8. CDR3 length: 15 amino acids. Germline CDR1 is SGHKS and CDR2 is YYEKEE (reference sequence). For the CDR3, the DNA is TGTGCCAGCAGCGGATGGACAGGGGAGGGCACTGAAGCTTTCTTT. Its protein is CASSGWTGEGTEAFF.

This chain connects TRBV28 to TRBJ2-5, with TRBD2 identical over 7 bases. The V and J ends lost 6 bases and 5 bases, in that order; junction bases with no gene match: 15. This CDR3 has 16 residues. The germline gives CDR1 MDHEN, CDR2 SYDVKM. The CDR3 reads CASRPIAGRGGETQYF. CDR3 nucleotides: TGTGCCAGCAGACCCATAGCGGGCCGGGGTGGTGAGACCCAGTACTTC.

The chain recombines TRBV29-1 with TRBJ2-1; possible D gene TRBD1, 6 bases. The CDR3 is made up of 15 amino acids. The V gene's germline CDR1 is SQVTM and CDR2 ANQGSEA. Trimming removed 2 bases at V and 9 bases at J, with 20 bases between. CDR3 nucleotide sequence: TGCAGCGTTGAATTTCGACAGGTCGTACTCCCTGAGCAGTTCTTC. Translating gives CSVEFRQVVLPEQFF.

This clone has a single count. The chain links TRBV19 to TRBJ2-3; D perhaps matches TRBD1 (6 bases). This CDR3 has 13 amino acids. Germline V CDR1 and CDR2: LNHDA, SQIVND (reference sequence). The germline V and J ends were trimmed by 7 bases and 1 base, with 9 bases remaining between them. The CDR3 coding sequence is TGTGCCAGTACCCGACAGGGCACAGATACGCAGTATTTT. It is translated as CASTRQGTDTQYF.

This clone was counted once. The chain links TRBV9 to TRBJ1-5; the D is unclear. The CDR3 is 14 residues long. The germline CDR1 and CDR2 sequences are SGDLS and YYNGEE. V lost 2 bases to trimming and J lost 4 bases, with 10 bases between them. The CDR3 DNA reads TGTGCCAGCAGCGTCGGGGTTGGGAATCAGCCCCAGCATTTT. Its protein product is CASSVGVGNQPQHF.

V and J are TRBV29-1 and TRBJ2-7, with TRBD1 as a possible D gene (5 bases). V gave up 6 bases and J gave up 5 bases, with 14 bases separating them. CDR1 is SQVTM, CDR2 ANQGSEA, per germline. This CDR3 is built from 12 residues. CDR3 amino acids: CSVSDSWDEQYV. The CDR3 nucleotides read TGCAGCGTCTCCGACAGTTGGGACGAGCAGTACGTC.

The chain employs TRBV7-2 and TRBJ2-2; 8 bases agree with TRBD2. CDR1 SGHTA and CDR2 FQGNSA come from the germline V gene. V shed 1 base and J 4 bases; nucleotides not matched to a gene: 8. The length of the CDR3 is 17 residues. The DNA for the CDR3 is TGTGCCAGCAGCTTAGGAGGTAGCGGGGCGGTCACCGGGGAGCTGTTTTTT. As protein: CASSLGGSGAVTGELFF.

CDR3: CASGTTSGPQETQYF. In nucleotides, the CDR3 is TGTGCTAGTGGCACGACTAGCGGGCCTCAAGAGACCCAGTACTTC. This rearrangement joins TRBV12-5 to TRBJ2-5; 10 bases agree with TRBD2. This CDR3 comprises 15 residues. The ends lost 6 bases at V and 2 bases at J; junction bases unmatched: 6. CDR1 is LGHNT and CDR2 is FRNRAP in the germline V gene.

CDR3 DNA: TGTGCCAGCAGTTTATTACTAGCGGGAGTATCCGGATGGGAGCAGTACGTC. Its translation: CASSLLLAGVSGWEQYV. The chain joins TRBV27 to TRBJ2-7; 11 bases are a match to TRBD2. V shed 1 base and J 7 bases; nucleotides not matched to a gene: 12. CDR1 and CDR2 from the germline V gene are MNHEY and SMNVEV (reference sequence). CDR3 length equals 17 residues.

This chain links TRBV9 with TRBJ1-1; D not resolved. Germline CDR1 is SGDLS and CDR2 is YYNGEE. With 1 base removed from V and 3 bases from J, the gap between germline ends came to 7 bases. CDR3 length equals 13 residues. CDR3 region: CASSVRSDTEAFF. As DNA, the CDR3 is TGTGCCAGCAGCGTACGGTCTGACACTGAAGCTTTCTTT.

As DNA, the CDR3 is TGTGCCTGGAGTGTCCTGTTGAACTATGGCTACACCTTC. Translated: CAWSVLLNYGYTF. V and J are TRBV30 and TRBJ1-2; D uncertain. V was shortened by 0 bases and J by 2 bases, with 7 bases between the two germline ends. This CDR3 comprises 13 residues. Per the germline V gene, CDR1 is GTSNPN and CDR2 is SVGIG (reference sequence).

This chain links TRBV23-1 with TRBJ2-7; TRBD1 is a possible D gene (5 bases). TRBV23-1 is given ORF status, its function remaining uncertain. The CDR3 is made up of 15 amino acids. V was trimmed by 2 bases and J by 2 bases, leaving 13 bases between them. This CDR3 is CASSQRFQGAYEQYV. DNA of the CDR3: TGCGCCAGCAGTCAAAGATTTCAGGGCGCCTACGAGCAGTACGTC.

The chain combines TRBV5-1 with TRBJ2-3, with a possible D match to TRBD1 (5 bases). This CDR3 has 14 amino acids. Germline V CDR1 and CDR2: SGHRS, YFSETQ. V dropped 0 bases and J dropped 2 bases, with 7 bases sitting between them. CDR3 coding DNA: TGCGCCAGCAGCTTGGGCAGGGTCACAGATACGCAGTATTTT. Encoded protein: CASSLGRVTDTQYF.

J is TRBJ2-2 and V is TRBV28; 7 bases agree with TRBD1. Germline V gives CDR1 MDHEN, CDR2 SYDVKM. This CDR3 comprises 15 residues. After removal of 6 bases from V and 3 bases from J, the junction contained 7 bases not matched to a gene. The CDR3 sequence: CASRGGLWDTGELFF. DNA for the CDR3: TGTGCCAGCAGAGGGGGCCTTTGGGACACCGGGGAGCTGTTTTTT.

CDR3 sequence: CASSATISSTDTQYF. CDR3 DNA sequence: TGTGCCAGCAGTGCCACTATATCTAGCACAGATACGCAGTATTTT. The chain carries TRBV27 and TRBJ2-3; D not resolved. The CDR3 runs 15 residues. V was pared by 5 bases and J by 0 bases, with 12 bases between. CDR1 and CDR2 (germline): MNHEY, SMNVEV (reference sequence).

This clone came up a few times. The rearrangement joins TRBV7-9 to TRBJ2-1; 12 bases are shared with TRBD2. The CDR3 contains 12 residues. CDR1 is SEHNR and CDR2 is FQNEAQ in the germline V gene (reference sequence). J lost 15 bases, V lost 5 bases, and 5 bases had no gene match. The CDR3 sequence: CASSPLAGGTFF. CDR3 coding DNA: TGTGCCAGCAGCCCGCTAGCGGGGGGGACGTTCTTC.

The V call is TRBV18, the J call TRBJ2-6, with D possibly TRBD1 on 6 matching bases. V lost 3 bases and J 0 bases, leaving 15 bases between the germline ends. The CDR3 sequence is 18 residues long. The germline V gene has CDR1 KGHSH and CDR2 LQKENI. The CDR3 loop reads CASSPRTAALSGANVLTF. CDR3 sequence (DNA): TGTGCCAGCTCACCGCGGACAGCCGCCCTCTCTGGGGCCAACGTCCTGACTTTC.

The chain uses TRBV27 and TRBJ2-3, with TRBD2 matching 9 bases. This CDR3 is 17 amino acids long. Trimming removed 3 bases from V and 1 base from J; junction bases left unmatched: 8. Germline V gives CDR1 MNHEY, CDR2 SMNVEV (reference sequence). The CDR3 nucleotides are TGTGCCAGCAGTTTTCGGGTGGCTAGCGGGGGCACAGATACGCAGTATTTT. It codes for CASSFRVASGGTDTQYF.

About this clone itself: A read error may produce the germline difference seen at one junction end. The J gene is TRBJ1-4, the V gene TRBV6-1; no clear D gene. Germline V lookup: CDR1 MNHNS, CDR2 SASEGT. The CDR3 totals 15 residues. The CDR3 is CASSKASRRGEKLFF. CDR3 DNA sequence: TGTGCCAGCAGTAAAGCCAGTAGGCGCGGTGAAAAACTGTTTTTT.

V is TRBV7-9 and J is TRBJ2-2; 12 nucleotides line up with TRBD2. The CDR3 contains 14 residues. V lost 5 bases, J lost 6 bases, and 1 base stayed unmatched. CDR1 is SEHNR, CDR2 FQNEAQ, per germline (reference sequence). CDR3 DNA sequence: TGTGCCAGCAGCCCTAGCGGGAGGGCCGGGGAGCTGTTTTTT. It codes for CASSPSGRAGELFF.

The CDR3 DNA reads TGTGCCAGCTCACCGACAGGGAACGGCTACACCTTC. This sequence encodes CASSPTGNGYTF. The chain joins TRBV18 to TRBJ1-2, with 7 bases aligning to TRBD1. The CDR3 extends over 12 amino acids. Germline trimming cut 3 bases from V and 8 bases from J; bases unmatched to any gene: 3. Germline V CDR1 and CDR2: KGHSH, LQKENI.

This clone was seen only once. The genes are TRBV29-1 and TRBJ1-2; TRBD1 matches 10 bases. The CDR3 loop spans 13 amino acids. V was clipped by 3 bases and J by 3 bases; unmatched bases: 1. Germline V lookup: CDR1 SQVTM, CDR2 ANQGSEA. In DNA, the CDR3 is TGCAGCGTTGATGGACAGGGGGACTATGGCTACACCTTC. It codes for CSVDGQGDYGYTF.

This clone has just one count. V usage is TRBV10-2 and J usage is TRBJ2-7; 14 bases align to TRBD2. V lost 6 bases to trimming and J lost 3 bases; unmatched junction nucleotides: 4. The CDR3 length is 15 residues. The V gene's germline CDR1 is WSHSY and CDR2 SAAADI. CDR3 coding DNA: TGCGCCAGCAGGATGACTAGCGGGGGGGGCTACGAGCAGTACGTC. Protein: CASRMTSGGGYEQYV.

This clone was seen a few times. The chain recombines TRBV9 with TRBJ2-2, with a weak D call TRBD1 (6 bases). The CDR3 extends over 15 amino acids. The V gene lost 0 bases and the J gene lost 7 bases, with 13 bases spanning the gap. Germline assignment: CDR1 SGDLS and CDR2 YYNGEE. CDR3 DNA: TGTGCCAGCAGCGTAGTTAGCCAGGGGTTCGGGGAGCTGTTTTTT. This translates into CASSVVSQGFGELFF.